The following is a TCR beta chain sequence with its context. This CDR3 spans 16 amino acids. The V gene end was trimmed by 1 base and the J gene end by 3 bases; junction bases not matched to a gene: 10. CDR1 and CDR2 (germline): SGDLS, YYNGEE. Authors' data handling: Quantification of nucleated cells was approximated via reference gene primer amplification. Method: immunoSEQ multiplex PCR; TCRdb's copy keeps in-frame clones and lacks some. V and J calls and clone size follow that table, whereas D and trimming were derived from the DNA. The repertoire includes some 250,000 clones, just over 85% of them detected once, and about 2% sits in the top ten. The sample belongs to a study of blood T cell repertoires in COVID-19. Study context: Sites in the United States, Italy and Spain provided acute and convalescent COVID-19 samples. Sources were T cells, B-cell-depleted T cells, or PBMCs; the material itself was cDNA or gDNA.

Sequencing input: peripheral blood. V is TRBV9 and J is TRBJ2-7; TRBD1 agrees at 7 bases. The TCR originated in a man under 40 who had recovered from COVID-19. This CDR3 reads CASSVSTGTAYYEQYF. CDR3 nucleotides: TGTGCCAGCAGCGTATCCACCGGGACAGCTTACTACGAGCAGTACTTC.